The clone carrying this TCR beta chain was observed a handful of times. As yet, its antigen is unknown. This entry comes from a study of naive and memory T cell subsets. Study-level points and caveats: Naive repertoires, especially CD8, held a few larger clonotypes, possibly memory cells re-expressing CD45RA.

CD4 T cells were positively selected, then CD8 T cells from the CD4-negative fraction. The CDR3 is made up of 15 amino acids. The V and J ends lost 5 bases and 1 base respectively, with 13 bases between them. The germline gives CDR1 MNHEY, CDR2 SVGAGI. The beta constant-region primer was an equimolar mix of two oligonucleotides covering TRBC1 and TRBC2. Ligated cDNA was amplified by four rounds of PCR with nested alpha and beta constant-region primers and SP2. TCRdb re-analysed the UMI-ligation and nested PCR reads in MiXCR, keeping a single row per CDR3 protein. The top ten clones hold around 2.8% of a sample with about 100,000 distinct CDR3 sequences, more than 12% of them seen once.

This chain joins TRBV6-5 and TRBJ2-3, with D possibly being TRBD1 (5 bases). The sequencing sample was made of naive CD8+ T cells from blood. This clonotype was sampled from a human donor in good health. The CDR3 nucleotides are TGTGCCAGCAGTGAAACAGGTGGACGCACAGATACGCAGTATTTT. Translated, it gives CASSETGGRTDTQYF.